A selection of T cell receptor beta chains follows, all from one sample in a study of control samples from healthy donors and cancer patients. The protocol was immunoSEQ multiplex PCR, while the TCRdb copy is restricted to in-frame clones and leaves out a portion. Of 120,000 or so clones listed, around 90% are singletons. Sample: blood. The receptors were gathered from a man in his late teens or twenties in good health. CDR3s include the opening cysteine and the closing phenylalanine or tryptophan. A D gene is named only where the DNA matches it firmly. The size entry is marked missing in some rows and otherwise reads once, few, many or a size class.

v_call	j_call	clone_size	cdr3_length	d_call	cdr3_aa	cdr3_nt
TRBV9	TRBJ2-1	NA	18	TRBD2	CASSVSGGPPRSYNEQFF	TGTGCCAGCAGCGTTAGCGGGGGGCCGCCTCGGTCCTACAATGAGCAGTTCTTC
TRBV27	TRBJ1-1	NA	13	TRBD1	CASSLGQGAEAFF	TGTGCCAGCAGTTTAGGACAGGGGGCTGAAGCTTTCTTT
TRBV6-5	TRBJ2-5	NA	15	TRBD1	CASSSRTGVGETQYF	TGTGCCAGCAGTTCCAGGACAGGGGTCGGGGAGACCCAGTACTTC
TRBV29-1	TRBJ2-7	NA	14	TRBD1	CSVATGTGSYEQYF	TGCAGCGTTGCCACCGGGACAGGGTCCTACGAGCAGTACTTC
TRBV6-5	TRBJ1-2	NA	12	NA	CASSYVRGDYTF	TGTGCCAGCAGTTATGTTAGGGGCGACTACACCTTC
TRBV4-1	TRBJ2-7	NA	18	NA	CASSLRLPGPGTSLEQYF	TGCGCCAGCAGCCTCCGGCTGCCCGGTCCAGGGACTTCTCTGGAGCAGTACTTC
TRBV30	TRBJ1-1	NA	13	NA	CAWSDSVNTEAFF	TGTGCCTGGAGTGACAGCGTGAACACTGAAGCTTTCTTT
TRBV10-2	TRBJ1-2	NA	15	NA	CASSESREGTYGYTF	TGCGCCAGCAGTGAGTCCCGTGAAGGTACCTATGGCTACACCTTC
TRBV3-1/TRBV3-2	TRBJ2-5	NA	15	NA	CASSHLVGASRTQYF	TGTGCCAGCAGCCACCTGGTGGGGGCTTCGAGGACCCAGTACTTC
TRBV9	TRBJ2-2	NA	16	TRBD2	CASSVEAGGDTGELFF	TGTGCCAGCAGCGTAGAAGCGGGAGGGGACACCGGGGAGCTGTTTTTT
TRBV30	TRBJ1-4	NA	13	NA	CAASRDEGGKLFF	TGTGCCGCTTCTCGGGACGAGGGCGGAAAACTGTTTTTT
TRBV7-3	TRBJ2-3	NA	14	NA	CASSLMGGSDTQYF	TGTGCCAGCAGCTTAATGGGGGGTTCAGATACGCAGTATTTT
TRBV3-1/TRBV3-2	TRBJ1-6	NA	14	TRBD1	CATHQQGVNSPLHF	TGTGCCACCCACCAACAGGGGGTTAATTCACCCCTCCACTTT
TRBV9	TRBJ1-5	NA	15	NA	CASSESGNSNQPQHF	TGTGCCAGCAGCGAGAGCGGCAATAGCAATCAGCCCCAGCATTTT
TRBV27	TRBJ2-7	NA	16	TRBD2	CASSLGTSGGLGEQYF	TGTGCCAGCAGTTTAGGGACTAGCGGGGGGCTTGGGGAGCAGTACTTC
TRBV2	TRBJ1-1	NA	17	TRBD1	CASSESVAGGTNTEAFF	TGTGCCAGCAGTGAATCGGTGGCAGGGGGAACGAACACTGAAGCTTTCTTT
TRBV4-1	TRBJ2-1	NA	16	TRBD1	CASSQSGTGEYNEQFF	TGCGCCAGCAGCCAGTCCGGGACAGGGGAATACAATGAGCAGTTCTTC
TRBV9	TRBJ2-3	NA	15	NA	CASSEQGSSTDTQYF	TGTGCCAGCAGCGAACAGGGTTCTAGCACAGATACGCAGTATTTT
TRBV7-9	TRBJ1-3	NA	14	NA	CASSPVGSGNTIYF	TGTGCCAGCAGCCCGGTGGGTTCTGGAAACACCATATATTTT
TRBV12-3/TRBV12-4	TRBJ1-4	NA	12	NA	CASSLGEEKLFF	TGTGCCAGCAGTTTAGGGGAGGAAAAACTGTTTTTT
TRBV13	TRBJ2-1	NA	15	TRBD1	CASSLGTGIGNEQFF	TGTGCCAGCAGTCTTGGGACAGGGATAGGCAATGAGCAGTTCTTC
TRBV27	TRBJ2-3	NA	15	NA	CASRVRDVSTDTQYF	TGTGCCAGCAGGGTCCGGGACGTTAGCACAGATACGCAGTATTTT
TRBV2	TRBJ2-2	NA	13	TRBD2	CASRRGVTGELFF	TGTGCCAGCCGGCGGGGGGTAACCGGGGAGCTGTTTTTT
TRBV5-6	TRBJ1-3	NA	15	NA	CASSLWGGARNTIYF	TGTGCCAGCAGCTTGTGGGGCGGAGCCCGAAACACCATATATTTT
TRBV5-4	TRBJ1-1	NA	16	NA	CASSLYGAGDDTEAFF	TGTGCCAGCAGCTTGTACGGGGCAGGGGATGACACTGAAGCTTTCTTT
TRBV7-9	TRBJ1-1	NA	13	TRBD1	CASIPIRQGIAFF	TGTGCCAGCATCCCAATCCGACAGGGTATCGCTTTCTTT
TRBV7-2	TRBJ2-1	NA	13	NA	CASSSSRGAEQFF	TGTGCCAGCAGCTCTAGTAGGGGGGCGGAGCAGTTCTTC
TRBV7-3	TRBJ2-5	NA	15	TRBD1	CASSRIPGQVETQYF	TGTGCCAGCAGTCGAATTCCGGGACAGGTGGAGACCCAGTACTTC
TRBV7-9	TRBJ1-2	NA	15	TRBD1	CASSYGTGTSYGYTF	TGTGCCAGCAGCTACGGGACAGGGACTAGCTATGGCTACACCTTC
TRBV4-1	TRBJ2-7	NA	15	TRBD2	CASSQDGGTGYEQYF	TGCGCCAGCAGCCAAGACGGGGGGACGGGGTACGAGCAGTACTTC
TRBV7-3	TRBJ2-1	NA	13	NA	CASSLVASNEQFF	TGTGCCAGCAGCTTGGTAGCGAGCAATGAGCAGTTCTTC
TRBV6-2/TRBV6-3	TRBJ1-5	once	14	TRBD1	CASSGQGRNQPQHF	TGTGCCAGCAGTGGACAGGGGCGGAATCAGCCCCAGCATTTT
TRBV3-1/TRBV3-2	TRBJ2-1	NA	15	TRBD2	CASSLGLAGNNEQFF	TGTGCCAGCAGCCTGGGACTAGCGGGAAACAATGAGCAGTTCTTC